One sample yielded the 29 T cell receptor beta chains listed below, sequenced in a study of blood T cells in healthy people across ages. A second PCR of roughly 7 to 11 cycles used a sample-barcoded 5' primer and a J-beta primer mix. TCRdb re-called the 5' RACE reads through MiXCR, storing one row per CDR3 protein. Of about 1,400,000 distinct CDR3 sequences listed, about 40% are singletons. The sample comprised blood. The receptors were sampled from a woman between 18 and 29 years old in good health.

This clonotype showed up many times. The chain uses TRBV7-2 and TRBJ1-6, with a possible D match to TRBD1 (5 bases). This CDR3 spans 15 amino acids. V dropped 3 bases and J dropped 5 bases, with 11 bases sitting between them. Germline V gene lookup returns CDR1 SGHTA and CDR2 FQGNSA. The CDR3 loop reads CASSFTGANNSPLHF. CDR3 nucleotide sequence: TGTGCCAGCAGCTTTACAGGAGCGAATAATTCACCCCTCCACTTT.

CDR3 protein: CASSKGPNYRDRDDFSGNTIYF. As DNA, the CDR3 is TGTGCCAGCAGCAAAGGACCCAATTACCGGGACAGGGATGACTTCTCTGGAAACACCATATATTTT. V is TRBV21-1 and J is TRBJ1-3; no DNA check was done on the table's D call, TRBD1. TRBV21-1 is reported as a pseudogene. The CDR3 is 22 amino acids.

The rearrangement joins TRBV25-1 to TRBJ2-1; 11 bases match TRBD2. V trimming: 11 bases; J trimming: 8 bases; junction bases outside the gene matches: 8. The CDR3 contains 13 residues. CDR1 and CDR2 (germline): MGHDK, SYGVNS. The CDR3 reads CADSSGGAYEQFF. DNA of the CDR3: TGTGCCGACAGTAGCGGGGGGGCCTATGAGCAGTTCTTC.

The rearrangement joins TRBV30 to TRBJ1-2; possible D gene TRBD1, 5 bases. V was clipped by 4 bases and J by 4 bases, with 10 bases between them. Germline V lookup: CDR1 GTSNPN, CDR2 SVGIG (reference sequence). This CDR3 spans 12 amino acids. The CDR3 DNA follows: TGTGCCTGGACAGGGAACGCCTATGGCTACACCTTC. Its protein product is CAWTGNAYGYTF.

This rearrangement joins TRBV7-9 to TRBJ2-1, with 8 bases fitting TRBD1. Trimming took 3 bases from V and 5 from J; bases not matched to a gene: 6. This CDR3 region has 15 residues. Germline V lookup: CDR1 SEHNR, CDR2 FQNEAQ (reference sequence). CDR3 DNA: TGTGCCAGCAGCTTGGCTGAGACAGGGGACAATGAGCAGTTCTTC. It yields the protein CASSLAETGDNEQFF.

This clonotype was seen more than once but under ten times. This chain connects TRBV29-1 to TRBJ1-1; TRBD1 aligns across 7 bases. The CDR3 is 14 amino acids. With V trimmed by 6 bases and J by 0 bases, 7 bases remained unmatched. The germline gives CDR1 SQVTM, CDR2 ANQGSEA. DNA of the CDR3: TGCAGCGTGAGTACCGGGACAGTGAACACTGAAGCTTTCTTT. Protein sequence: CSVSTGTVNTEAFF.

The gene calls are TRBV6-1 and TRBJ2-7, with a tentative D call TRBD2 (5 bases). Germline V gene sequence: CDR1 MNHNS, CDR2 SASEGT. CDR3 size: 17 residues. The V and J ends lost 7 bases and 0 bases respectively, with 22 bases between them. CDR3 sequence reads: CASNIRADSDFSYEQYF. As DNA, the CDR3 is TGTGCCAGCAACATACGGGCGGACTCCGACTTCTCCTACGAGCAGTACTTC.

This chain connects TRBV10-3 to TRBJ1-1; 7 positions match TRBD1. The CDR3 covers 13 residues. V shed 4 bases and J 3 bases; nucleotides not matched to a gene: 2. Per germline, CDR1 ENHRY and CDR2 SYGVKD. The CDR3 here is CAISADRDTEAFF. For the CDR3, the DNA is TGTGCCATCAGTGCCGACAGGGACACTGAAGCTTTCTTT.

The rearrangement joins TRBV2 to TRBJ2-5; D might be TRBD1 (5 bases). The last part of the DNA fits TRBJ2-7 better; the J call may be wrong. CDR3 length: 15 amino acids. Germline CDR1 is SNHLY and CDR2 is FYNNEI. CDR3 sequence: CASSEQGVSTYEQYF. The CDR3 DNA reads as TGTGCCAGCAGTGAACAGGGCGTCTCCACCTACGAGCAGTACTTC.

The genes are TRBV20-1 and TRBJ2-7; 9 nucleotides agree with TRBD2. V shed 5 bases and J 4 bases; nucleotides not matched to a gene: 12. The CDR3 length is 15 residues. Per the germline V gene, CDR1 is DFQATT and CDR2 is SNEGSKA (reference sequence). The CDR3 spells CSAGGGVSFVYEQYF. CDR3 DNA sequence: TGCAGTGCTGGCGGGGGGGTAAGCTTTGTGTACGAGCAGTACTTC.

This clonotype has more than one count but fewer than ten. V gene TRBV5-1 combines with J gene TRBJ2-7; D uncertain. The V and J ends lost 0 bases and 7 bases respectively, with 14 bases between them. CDR3 length: 14 residues. In germline, CDR1 is SGHRS, CDR2 YFSETQ. CDR3 DNA sequence: TGCGCCAGCAGCTTGGCCAATGAAGGTAGAGAGCAGTACTTC. It is translated as CASSLANEGREQYF. Variable domain in full (rest from reference TRBV5-1 and TRBJ2-7): KAGVTQTPRYLIKTRGQQVTLSCSPISGHRSVSWYQQTPGQGLQFLFEYFSETQRNKGNFPGRFSGRQFSNSRSEMNVSTLELGDSALYLCASSLANEGREQYFGPGTRLTVT.

Notes on this clonotype: One junction end disagrees with the germline gene, perhaps due to a read error. J is TRBJ2-5 and V is TRBV7-9, with TRBD2 matching over 9 bases. There are 15 residues in the CDR3. Germline values: CDR1 SEHNR, CDR2 FQNEAQ (reference sequence). The CDR3 nucleotides read TGTGCCTGCAGCATCGGGACTAGCACGCAAGAGACCCAGTACTTC. Encoded protein: CACSIGTSTQETQYF. The full variable domain, its missing parts supplied by reference TRBV7-9 and TRBJ2-5, is DTGVSQNPRHKITKRGQNVTFRCDPISEHNRLYWYRQTLGQGPEFLTYFQNEAQLEKSRLLSDRFSAERPKGSFSTLEIQRTEQGDSAMYLCACSIGTSTQETQYFGPGTRLLVL.

CDR3 amino acids: CASRPGGLGADTQYF. The CDR3 nucleotides read TGTGCCAGCAGACCGGGGGGCCTCGGGGCAGATACGCAGTATTTT. The rearrangement uses TRBV7-2 and TRBJ2-3; tentatively, D is TRBD2 (7 bases). Trimming left V 6 bases short and J 4 bases short, with 17 bases between. The CDR3 has 15 residues. The germline V gene has CDR1 SGHTA and CDR2 FQGNSA.

This clonotype came up a few times. The chain employs TRBV6-6 and TRBJ2-5; no reliable D call. This CDR3 region has 15 residues. CDR1 is MNHNY and CDR2 is SVGAGI in the germline V gene (reference sequence). V dropped 4 bases and J dropped 11 bases, with 23 bases sitting between them. The CDR3, as DNA: TGTGCCAGCAGTTTAGGCTCAAACCCCACCAATGAGCAGTACTTC. Protein product: CASSLGSNPTNEQYF.

V gene TRBV6-5 combines with J gene TRBJ2-3, with D hard to call. The CDR3 sequence is 17 residues long. Deletions cut 3 bases from V and 0 bases from J, with 16 bases between. Germline CDR1 and CDR2: MNHEY and SVGAGI. CDR3 sequence reads: CASSYDKRNPSTDTQYF. CDR3 sequence (DNA): TGTGCCAGCAGTTATGACAAACGAAATCCTAGCACAGATACGCAGTATTTT.

The J gene is TRBJ1-5, the V gene TRBV27; 10 positions agree with TRBD1. The ends lost 5 bases at V and 6 bases at J; junction bases unmatched: 7. CDR3 length: 15 amino acids. Germline CDR1 MNHEY, CDR2 SMNVEV (reference sequence). The CDR3 nucleotides read TGTGCCAGCAGTCCTGACAGGGGGCGCGGTCAGCCCCAGCATTTT. Encoded protein: CASSPDRGRGQPQHF.

This clonotype was seen more than once but under ten times. This rearrangement joins TRBV4-1 to TRBJ2-3, with D unresolved. Deletions cut 4 bases from V and 0 bases from J, with 11 bases between. Germline lookup yields CDR1 MGHRA and CDR2 YSYEKL. The CDR3 has 15 residues. Here the CDR3 reads CASSRYSVSTDTQYF. Here the CDR3 DNA reads TGCGCCAGCAGCCGTTATTCGGTTAGCACAGATACGCAGTATTTT.

This clonotype was seen more than once but under ten times. V gene TRBV4-1 combines with J gene TRBJ1-5; no clear D. V gave up 0 bases and J gave up 0 bases, with 18 bases separating them. The CDR3 contains 19 residues. CDR1 MGHRA and CDR2 YSYEKL come from the germline V gene. In DNA form, the CDR3 reads TGCGCCAGCAGCCAAGATCTTGGTCGGTCTAAACCTAGCAATCAGCCCCAGCATTTT. Translating gives CASSQDLGRSKPSNQPQHF.

The rearrangement joins TRBV11-2 to TRBJ2-7, with D perhaps given as TRBD1 or TRBD2 (6 bases each). The J call is uncertain, as TRBJ2-4 better fits the DNA end. Germline loops: CDR1 SGHAT, CDR2 FQNNGV. The CDR3 runs to 13 residues. CDR3 DNA: TGTGCCAGCAGCTCGGGGGCTTTAAACATTCAGTACTTC. It specifies CASSSGALNIQYF.

The chain employs TRBV19 and TRBJ1-5; possible D gene TRBD1, 5 bases. Germline V gene sequence: CDR1 LNHDA, CDR2 SQIVND (reference sequence). This CDR3 has 15 amino acids. The V and J ends lost 5 bases and 4 bases respectively, with 15 bases between them. CDR3 in DNA: TGTGCCAGTAGTCTCTCCGAGGGGTCGAATCAGCCCCAGCATTTT. Amino acid sequence: CASSLSEGSNQPQHF.

CDR3 loop: CASSLRGKGQGIIEQYF. The CDR3 nucleotides read TGTGCCAGCAGTCTTCGGGGGAAGGGACAGGGCATAATCGAGCAGTACTTC. The chain joins TRBV28 to TRBJ2-7; TRBD1 aligns across 9 bases. The CDR3 loop spans 17 amino acids. Trimming removed 5 bases from V and 6 bases from J; junction bases left unmatched: 17. Germline values: CDR1 MDHEN, CDR2 SYDVKM.

Only a few counts were recorded for this clonotype. The chain links TRBV6-5 to TRBJ2-3, with D possibly being TRBD2 (6 bases). The CDR3 is made up of 15 amino acids. Germline values: CDR1 MNHEY, CDR2 SVGAGI. Trimming took 0 bases from V and 1 from J, leaving 8 bases between them. The CDR3 loop is CASSYSERGTDTQYF. The CDR3 nucleotides read TGTGCCAGCAGTTACTCCGAGCGGGGCACAGATACGCAGTATTTT.

V and J are TRBV5-1 and TRBJ2-3, with 8 bases that match TRBD2. Germline CDR1 reads SGHRS; CDR2 reads YFSETQ. Germline trimming cut 7 bases from V and 1 base from J; bases unmatched to any gene: 2. The CDR3 loop spans 13 amino acids. The CDR3 loop reads CASQTSGTDTQYF. The DNA of the CDR3 is TGCGCCAGCCAGACTAGCGGCACAGATACGCAGTATTTT. Full variable domain (outside the CDR3, taken from reference TRBV5-1 and TRBJ2-3): KAGVTQTPRYLIKTRGQQVTLSCSPISGHRSVSWYQQTPGQGLQFLFEYFSETQRNKGNFPGRFSGRQFSNSRSEMNVSTLELGDSALYLCASQTSGTDTQYFGPGTRLTVL.

This clonotype has a handful of counts. The J gene is TRBJ1-5, the V gene TRBV9; D might be TRBD1 (5 bases). The CDR3 contains 14 residues. The germline V gene has CDR1 SGDLS and CDR2 YYNGEE. V dropped 1 base and J dropped 6 bases, with 11 bases sitting between them. The CDR3 sequence is CASSVSGGGQPQHF. In nucleotides, the CDR3 is TGTGCCAGCAGCGTAAGCGGGGGAGGTCAGCCCCAGCATTTT. The variable domain in full, with the rest retrieved from reference TRBV9 and TRBJ1-5, is DSGVTQTPKHLITATGQRVTLRCSPRSGDLSVYWYQQSLDQGLQFLIQYYNGEERAKGNILERFSAQQFPDLHSELNLSSLELGDSALYFCASSVSGGGQPQHFGDGTRLSIL.

This chain uses TRBV2 with TRBJ1-5; a weak D match, TRBD1 (6 bases). The V end was cut by 6 bases, the J end by 4 bases, with 13 bases between. CDR1 SNHLY and CDR2 FYNNEI come from the germline V gene. The CDR3 is 14 residues long. The CDR3 loop reads CASRDGGENQPQHF. The DNA of the CDR3 is TGTGCCAGCAGGGACGGGGGCGAGAATCAGCCCCAGCATTTT.

This clonotype was counted between two and nine times. The chain couples TRBV10-3 to TRBJ2-1; D unresolved. The V gene lost 8 bases and the J gene lost 0 bases, with 5 bases spanning the gap. The CDR3 has 12 residues. The germline CDR1 and CDR2 sequences are ENHRY and SYGVKD. CDR3 loop: CAIWDSYNEQFF. The CDR3 nucleotides read TGTGCCATCTGGGACTCCTACAATGAGCAGTTCTTC.

This clonotype was recorded once. The chain combines TRBV6-1 with TRBJ2-3, with a possible D match to TRBD1 (5 bases). This CDR3 is 13 amino acids long. Per germline, CDR1 MNHNS and CDR2 SASEGT. Trimming took 7 bases from V and 6 from J, leaving 14 bases between them. CDR3 DNA: TGTGCCAGCATTTGGACACGTGGGGATACGCAGTATTTT. This gives the protein CASIWTRGDTQYF.

In this sample, this clonotype turned up a few times. The chain is built from TRBV27 and TRBJ2-3; D tentatively fits TRBD1 or TRBD2 (6 bases each). The germline V and J ends were trimmed by 7 bases and 8 bases, with 13 bases remaining between them. Germline lookup yields CDR1 MNHEY and CDR2 SMNVEV (reference sequence). The CDR3 consists of 12 residues. CDR3 amino acids: CASIGPGATQYF. The DNA for the CDR3 is TGTGCCAGCATCGGACCGGGGGCTACGCAGTATTTT.

V is TRBV7-3 and J is TRBJ2-3, with D uncertain. Trimming stripped 7 bases from V and 3 bases from J, with 11 bases between. Germline lookup yields CDR1 SGHTA and CDR2 FQGTGA. The CDR3 loop spans 13 amino acids. The CDR3 reads CASNLGATDTQYF. The CDR3 DNA sequence: TGTGCCAGCAACCTAGGAGCGACAGATACGCAGTATTTT.